The clone carrying this T cell receptor (beta chain) has a count of ten or more. Its cognate antigen is unknown. This record belongs to a study of T cell repertoires in cytomegalovirus infection. Study results and limitations: CMV-specific TCR beta clonotypes restricted by HLA-C dominated the ex vivo response.

MiXCR was run by TCRdb on the reads, yielding one entry per CDR3 protein. This sample carries more than 140,000 distinct CDR3 sequences, 6.5% of them seen once, and the ten largest clones take over 15%. The CDR3 has 13 amino acids. Deletions cut 6 bases from V and 6 bases from J, with 15 bases between. CDR1 is MDHEN and CDR2 is SYDVKM in the germline V gene. This sequence was found in a human donor in good health (CMV status not recorded). Some clones in this sample may be carry-over from other donors' samples. The sequencing sample was made of PBMCs. The rearrangement joins TRBV28 to TRBJ2-7; TRBD1 or TRBD2 may be the D gene (7 bases each). CDR3 nucleotides: TGTGCCAGCAGACCGGGGGGACAGAGCGAGCAGTACTTC. Its translation: CASRPGGQSEQYF.